The 2 T cell receptor beta chains below all came from one sample that was sequenced in a study of shared clonotypes between healthy human individuals. Assay: immunoSEQ multiplex PCR; the TCRdb copy retains only in-frame clones and omits some. The table includes 550,000 to 700,000 clones, 60% to 75% detected once. Material: memory CD4+ T cells sorted from blood. Documented subset: CD45RA-negative fraction. All receptors come from a woman under 40 in good health.

This clone was counted only a few times. V and J are TRBV2 and TRBJ2-3, with D perhaps TRBD1 (5 bases). V was cut by 7 bases and J by 2 bases, with 7 bases left in between. CDR1 is SNHLY and CDR2 is FYNNEI in the germline V gene. The CDR3 is 12 amino acids. CDR3 DNA: TGTGCCAGCAACAGGCACACAGATACGCAGTATTTT. Translating it yields CASNRHTDTQYF.

The table lists this clone with a count of one. Other DNA sequences from this sample encode an identical CDR3 as well. This chain joins TRBV28 and TRBJ1-2; D unresolved. This CDR3 comprises 12 residues. Per the germline V gene, CDR1 is MDHEN and CDR2 is SYDVKM. V was trimmed by 6 bases and J by 4 bases, leaving 9 bases between them. As DNA, the CDR3 is TGTGCCAGCAGGACGGCCCTCTATGGCTACACCTTC. Protein: CASRTALYGYTF.